A single sample gave rise to the 15 T cell receptor beta chains below, sequenced in a study of beta chain features in type 1 diabetes. What was sequenced were expressed TCRB transcripts, since all of the isolated RNA had been reverse transcribed. The protocol was immunoSEQ multiplex PCR, while the TCRdb copy is restricted to in-frame clones and leaves out a portion. The sample holds about 16,000 clones, less than 85% seen once. Findings and caveats of the study: Shorter TCRB CDR3s, moderately but significantly so, marked every one of the four CD4+ subsets in Type 1 diabetes patients.

No antigens are known for them. Sequenced sample: stem cell memory CD4+ T cells from blood. These receptors came from a man younger than 40 with type 1 diabetes.

The chain combines TRBV28 with TRBJ1-5, with a weak D call TRBD1 (5 bases). The CDR3 is 17 residues long. Germline V lookup: CDR1 MDHEN, CDR2 SYDVKM. V was trimmed by 6 bases and J by 0 bases, leaving 18 bases between them. CDR3: CASRILSGTVSNQPQHF. In DNA, the CDR3 is TGTGCCAGCAGGATACTCAGCGGGACGGTTAGCAATCAGCCCCAGCATTTT.

The chain joins TRBV19 to TRBJ1-1, with a possible D match to TRBD1 (6 bases). Germline values: CDR1 LNHDA, CDR2 SQIVND (reference sequence). This CDR3 is built from 13 residues. V was trimmed by 4 bases and J by 8 bases, leaving 14 bases between them. The CDR3 nucleotides are TGTGCCAGTAGTAGCCCCCAGGGGAGAGAAGCTTTCTTT. Amino acids: CASSSPQGREAFF.

As to this clone: At one end the junction does not follow the germline gene, possibly because of a read error. This chain joins TRBV2 and TRBJ2-2; D possibly corresponds to TRBD2 (6 bases). Germline CDR1 reads SNHLY; CDR2 reads FYNNEI. The CDR3 loop spans 16 amino acids. This CDR3 reads CASSSRPGGDTGELSF. In DNA, the CDR3 is TGTGCCAGCAGTTCCCGCCCCGGGGGAGATACCGGGGAGCTGTCTTTT.

A few counts support this clone. The chain couples TRBV6-5 to TRBJ2-4, with TRBD1 matching 9 bases. Germline V lookup: CDR1 MNHEY, CDR2 SVGAGI. The CDR3 totals 13 residues. V was pared by 6 bases and J by 15 bases, with 12 bases of the junction left unmatched. The CDR3 spells CASRSGTGKFWYF. CDR3 DNA sequence: TGTGCCAGCAGGTCCGGGACAGGGAAATTTTGGTACTTC.

This clone was found once. The genes are TRBV2 and TRBJ2-1; 9 positions match TRBD1. Germline V lookup: CDR1 SNHLY, CDR2 FYNNEI. The CDR3 covers 14 residues. V lost 10 bases to trimming and J lost 6 bases; unmatched junction nucleotides: 10. In nucleotides, the CDR3 is TGTGCCACCCTTTTGGACAGGGGCGGCAATGAGCAGTTCTTC. Its translation: CATLLDRGGNEQFF.

The gene calls are TRBV30 and TRBJ2-5; weak D call: TRBD1 (6 bases). The J call may be incorrect, as the DNA end agrees better with TRBJ2-7. This CDR3 contains 15 residues. CDR1 is GTSNPN and CDR2 is SVGIG in the germline V gene (reference sequence). This CDR3 reads CAWSGRPDSSYEQYF. The CDR3, as DNA: TGTGCCTGGAGTGGCCGGCCGGACAGCTCCTACGAGCAGTACTTC.

Only one count was recorded for this clone. The rearrangement links TRBV30 to TRBJ2-5; 14 bases line up with TRBD2. Trimming took 2 bases from V and 4 from J; bases not matched to a gene: 3. The CDR3 covers 15 residues. Germline CDR1 is GTSNPN and CDR2 is SVGIG (reference sequence). This CDR3 is CAWSKGLAGAETQYF. DNA of the CDR3: TGTGCCTGGAGTAAGGGACTAGCGGGGGCAGAGACCCAGTACTTC.

The chain employs TRBV5-1 and TRBJ2-1; D possibly corresponds to TRBD2 (5 bases). The CDR3 runs to 13 residues. V shed 2 bases and J shed 8 bases, with 11 bases lying between them. Germline-derived CDR1 and CDR2 are SGHRS and YFSETQ. CDR3 in DNA: TGCGCCAGCAGCTTTCCTAGCAGCGATGAGCAGTTCTTC. Translated, it gives CASSFPSSDEQFF.

This clone was observed a few times. The V call is TRBV2, the J call TRBJ2-1; D is unresolved. The CDR3 consists of 11 residues. Germline assignment: CDR1 SNHLY and CDR2 FYNNEI. Trimming stripped 6 bases from V and 4 bases from J, with 4 bases between. CDR3 sequence (DNA): TGTGCCAGCAGCACTTACAATGAGCAGTTCTTC. Its protein is CASSTYNEQFF.

This chain links TRBV5-1 with TRBJ2-5, with D possibly TRBD2 on 6 matching bases. The CDR3 loop spans 13 amino acids. Trimming stripped 2 bases from V and 5 bases from J, with 10 bases between. CDR1 and CDR2 (germline): SGHRS, YFSETQ. The CDR3 sequence: CASSFYGGETQYF. DNA for the CDR3: TGCGCCAGCAGCTTTTATGGGGGGGAGACCCAGTACTTC. The whole variable domain, remainder taken from reference TRBV5-1 and TRBJ2-5, is KAGVTQTPRYLIKTRGQQVTLSCSPISGHRSVSWYQQTPGQGLQFLFEYFSETQRNKGNFPGRFSGRQFSNSRSEMNVSTLELGDSALYLCASSFYGGETQYFGPGTRLLVL.

The chain employs TRBV25-1 and TRBJ1-4; tentative D call: TRBD1 (5 bases). V gave up 1 base and J gave up 5 bases, with 14 bases separating them. Germline V gene lookup returns CDR1 MGHDK and CDR2 SYGVNS. The CDR3 covers 16 residues. The CDR3 here is CASSELKPQGNEKLFF. CDR3 in DNA: TGTGCCAGCAGTGAATTGAAGCCCCAGGGAAATGAAAAACTGTTTTTT. The full variable domain, rest sourced from reference TRBV25-1 and TRBJ1-4, is EADIYQTPRYLVIGTGKKITLECSQTMGHDKMYWYQQDPGMELHLIHYSYGVNSTEKGDLSSESTVSRIRTEHFPLTLESARPSHTSQYLCASSELKPQGNEKLFFGSGTQLSVL.

This chain connects TRBV2 to TRBJ1-4; the match to TRBD1 covers 7 bases. CDR3 length equals 13 residues. The trim removed 7 bases at V and 5 bases at J, leaving 4 bases unmatched. CDR1 is SNHLY, CDR2 FYNNEI, per germline. CDR3 sequence: CASTRDRNEKLFF. The DNA for the CDR3 is TGTGCCAGCACACGGGACAGAAATGAAAAACTGTTTTTT.

The chain recombines TRBV4-3 with TRBJ1-1; 8 bases line up with TRBD1. The CDR3 sequence is 14 residues long. The V gene end was trimmed by 5 bases and the J gene end by 0 bases; junction bases not matched to a gene: 2. Germline CDR1 LGHNA, CDR2 YSLEER. The CDR3 spells CASSRDRMNTEAFF. In nucleotides, the CDR3 is TGCGCCAGCAGCAGGGACAGGATGAACACTGAAGCTTTCTTT.

The chain couples TRBV6-1 to TRBJ1-5; D remains unclear. Germline V gene lookup returns CDR1 MNHNS and CDR2 SASEGT. Trimming pared 11 bases from V and 0 bases from J, leaving 11 bases between. This CDR3 is 13 amino acids long. CDR3 in DNA: TGTGCCTCAAGAGGCAATAGCAATCAGCCCCAGCATTTT. Protein sequence: CASRGNSNQPQHF.

The chain links TRBV11-3 to TRBJ2-3, with 11 positions matching TRBD2. CDR1 SGHNT and CDR2 YENEEA come from the germline V gene. Trimming cost V 4 bases and J 5 bases; bases outside gene matches: 8. The CDR3 is 16 residues long. CDR3 sequence: CASSSAHSGGEDTQYF. For the CDR3, the DNA is TGTGCCAGCAGCTCCGCCCATAGCGGGGGGGAAGATACGCAGTATTTT.